The clone carrying this T cell receptor beta chain rates as large. Its antigen is unidentified. V shed 3 bases and J shed 0 bases, with 27 bases lying between them. This CDR3 region has 20 residues. Germline CDR1 is SQVTM and CDR2 is ANQGSEA. The data were obtained in a study of OX40 agonist ivuxolimab in advanced cancers. Study summary: Enrollees could have had prior anti-PD-1, anti-PD-L1 or anti-CTLA-4 therapy, which more than 30% had received.

Regarding the study as a whole: Averaged across samples, CD8+ T cells carried more expanded clones than CD4+ did. Doses of 0.1 to 3.0 mg/kg were accompanied by clonal expansion of CD4+ and CD8+ blood T cells by week 6.

The data were produced by immunoSEQ multiplex PCR, yet TCRdb's version contains in-frame clones alone and is incomplete. The table includes some 20,000 clones, 65% to 90% detected once. The cohort excluded patients with autoimmune disease history or systemic immunosuppression. Source: CD4+ or CD8+ T cells sorted from blood, taken in a trial of the OX40 agonist ivuxolimab. This chain links TRBV29-1 with TRBJ2-1; D tentatively fits TRBD1 or TRBD2 (5 bases each). This TCR was sampled from an adult with an advanced solid tumor such as melanoma, head and neck, liver or kidney cancer. The CDR3 protein is CSVEGRAGTTHPSSYNEQFF. CDR3 bases: TGCAGCGTTGAGGGCCGTGCCGGGACGACGCACCCGAGCTCCTACAATGAGCAGTTCTTC.